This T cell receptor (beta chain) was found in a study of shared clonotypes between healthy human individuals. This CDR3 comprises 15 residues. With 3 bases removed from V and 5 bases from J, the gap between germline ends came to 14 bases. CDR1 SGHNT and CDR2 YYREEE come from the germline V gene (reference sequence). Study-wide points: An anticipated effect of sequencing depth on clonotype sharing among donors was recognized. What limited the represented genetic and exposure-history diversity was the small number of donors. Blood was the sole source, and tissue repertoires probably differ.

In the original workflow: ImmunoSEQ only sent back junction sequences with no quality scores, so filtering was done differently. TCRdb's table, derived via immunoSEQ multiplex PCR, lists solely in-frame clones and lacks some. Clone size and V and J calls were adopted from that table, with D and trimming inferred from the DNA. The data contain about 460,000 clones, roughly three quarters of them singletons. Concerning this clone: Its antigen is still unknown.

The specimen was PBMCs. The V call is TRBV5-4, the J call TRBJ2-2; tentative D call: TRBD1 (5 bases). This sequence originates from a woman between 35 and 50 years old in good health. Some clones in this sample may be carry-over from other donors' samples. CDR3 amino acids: CASSYGDRETGELFF. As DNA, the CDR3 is TGTGCCAGCAGCTACGGAGACAGAGAAACCGGGGAGCTGTTTTTT.